This TCR beta chain was obtained from a study of blood T cell repertoires in COVID-19. The overall study: COVID-19 samples collected from the United States, Italy and Spain covered acute and convalescent phases. T cells, B-cell-depleted T cells, or PBMCs supplied cDNA or gDNA.

Grouping used clinical history reported by participants in a survey and questionnaire. Two negative PCRs, clearance, or symptom resolution were required of recovered Cohort 3 donors. This CDR3 spans 14 amino acids. Germline CDR1 reads LNHDA; CDR2 reads SQIVND (reference sequence). V shed 5 bases, J shed 11 bases, and the junction held 12 bases outside the gene matches. Only in-frame clones appear in the TCRdb table, and some are missing; sequencing was by immunoSEQ multiplex PCR. The sample contains 320,000 or so clones, roughly 84% of which appear only once. The chain links TRBV19 to TRBJ1-5; the match to TRBD1 covers 7 bases. The material sequenced was PBMCs or T cells enriched from blood (not recorded which). The clonotype originates from a woman in her twenties or thirties who had recovered from COVID-19. CDR3 DNA sequence: TGTGCCAGTAGTCCGACGGGGGGGCAGGGGGCCCAGCATTTT. This sequence encodes CASSPTGGQGAQHF.